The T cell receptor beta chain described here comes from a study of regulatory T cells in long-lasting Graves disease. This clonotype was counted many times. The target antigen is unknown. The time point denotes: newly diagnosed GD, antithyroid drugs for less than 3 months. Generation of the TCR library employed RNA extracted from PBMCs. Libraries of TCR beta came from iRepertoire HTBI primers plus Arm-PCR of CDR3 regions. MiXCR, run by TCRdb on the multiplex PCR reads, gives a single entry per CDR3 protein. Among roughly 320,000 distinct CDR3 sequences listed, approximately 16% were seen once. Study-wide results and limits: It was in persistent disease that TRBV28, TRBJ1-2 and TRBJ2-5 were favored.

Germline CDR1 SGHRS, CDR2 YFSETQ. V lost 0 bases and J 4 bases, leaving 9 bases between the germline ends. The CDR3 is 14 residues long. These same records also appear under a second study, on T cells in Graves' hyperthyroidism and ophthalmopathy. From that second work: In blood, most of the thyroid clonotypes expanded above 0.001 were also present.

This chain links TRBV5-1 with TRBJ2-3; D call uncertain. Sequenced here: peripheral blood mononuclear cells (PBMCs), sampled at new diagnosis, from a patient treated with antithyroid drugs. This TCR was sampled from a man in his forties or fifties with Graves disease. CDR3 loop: CASSLASVADTQYF. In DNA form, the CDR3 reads TGCGCCAGCAGCTTGGCTAGTGTTGCAGATACGCAGTATTTT.